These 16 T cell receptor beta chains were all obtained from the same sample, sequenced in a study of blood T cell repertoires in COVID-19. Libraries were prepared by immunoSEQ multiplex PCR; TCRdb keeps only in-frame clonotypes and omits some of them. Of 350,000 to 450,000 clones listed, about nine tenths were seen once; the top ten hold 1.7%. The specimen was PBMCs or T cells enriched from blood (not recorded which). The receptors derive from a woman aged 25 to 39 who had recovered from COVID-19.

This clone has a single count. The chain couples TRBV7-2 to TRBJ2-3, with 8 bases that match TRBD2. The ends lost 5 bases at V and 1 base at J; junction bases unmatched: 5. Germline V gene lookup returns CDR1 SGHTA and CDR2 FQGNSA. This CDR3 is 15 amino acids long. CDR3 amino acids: CASSTRGGGTDTQYF. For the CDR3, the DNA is TGTGCCAGCAGCACCCGGGGGGGAGGCACAGATACGCAGTATTTT.

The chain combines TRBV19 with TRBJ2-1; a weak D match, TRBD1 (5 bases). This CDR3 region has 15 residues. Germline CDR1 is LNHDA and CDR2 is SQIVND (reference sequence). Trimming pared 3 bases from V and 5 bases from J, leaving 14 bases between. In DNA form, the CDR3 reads TGTGCCAGTAGTATCGATAAGGGGTCGGACAATGAGCAGTTCTTC. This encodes CASSIDKGSDNEQFF.

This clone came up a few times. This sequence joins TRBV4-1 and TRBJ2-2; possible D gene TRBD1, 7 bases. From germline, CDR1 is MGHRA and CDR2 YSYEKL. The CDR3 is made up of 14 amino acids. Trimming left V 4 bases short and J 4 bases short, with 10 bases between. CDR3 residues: CASSRGTVTGELFF. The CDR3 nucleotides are TGCGCCAGCAGCCGCGGGACAGTCACCGGGGAGCTGTTTTTT.

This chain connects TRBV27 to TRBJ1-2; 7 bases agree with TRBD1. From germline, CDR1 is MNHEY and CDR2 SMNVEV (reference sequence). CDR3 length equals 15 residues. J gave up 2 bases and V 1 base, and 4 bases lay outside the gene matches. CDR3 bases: TGTGCCAGCAGTTTATGGGGGACAGCCAACTATGGCTACACCTTC. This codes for CASSLWGTANYGYTF.

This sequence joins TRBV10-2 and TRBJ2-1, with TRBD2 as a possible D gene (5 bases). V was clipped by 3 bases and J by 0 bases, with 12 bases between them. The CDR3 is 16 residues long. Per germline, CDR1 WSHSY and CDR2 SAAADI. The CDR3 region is CASSELIGSSYNEQFF. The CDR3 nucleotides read TGCGCCAGCAGTGAATTAATAGGGAGCTCCTACAATGAGCAGTTCTTC.

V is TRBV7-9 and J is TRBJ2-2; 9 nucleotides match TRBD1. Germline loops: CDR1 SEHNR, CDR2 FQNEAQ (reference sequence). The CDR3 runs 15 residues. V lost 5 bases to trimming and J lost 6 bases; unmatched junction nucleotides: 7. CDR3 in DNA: TGTGCCAGCAGCGTATACAGGGGGCGGGCCGGGGAGCTGTTTTTT. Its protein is CASSVYRGRAGELFF. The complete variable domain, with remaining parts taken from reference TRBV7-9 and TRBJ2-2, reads DTGVSQNPRHKITKRGQNVTFRCDPISEHNRLYWYRQTLGQGPEFLTYFQNEAQLEKSRLLSDRFSAERPKGSFSTLEIQRTEQGDSAMYLCASSVYRGRAGELFFGEGSRLTVL.

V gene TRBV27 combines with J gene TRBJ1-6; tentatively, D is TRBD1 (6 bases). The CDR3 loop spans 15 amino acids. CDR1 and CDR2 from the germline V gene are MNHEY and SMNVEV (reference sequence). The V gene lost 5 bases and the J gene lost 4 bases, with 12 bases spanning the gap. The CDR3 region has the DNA TGTGCCAGCAGTCCACGGACAGAGTATAATTCACCCCTCCACTTT. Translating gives CASSPRTEYNSPLHF.

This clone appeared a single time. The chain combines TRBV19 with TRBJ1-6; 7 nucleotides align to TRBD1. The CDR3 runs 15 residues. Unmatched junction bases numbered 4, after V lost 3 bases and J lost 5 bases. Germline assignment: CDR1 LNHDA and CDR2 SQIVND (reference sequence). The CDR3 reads CASSMAGTDNSPLHF. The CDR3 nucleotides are TGTGCCAGTAGTATGGCAGGGACAGATAATTCACCCCTCCACTTT.

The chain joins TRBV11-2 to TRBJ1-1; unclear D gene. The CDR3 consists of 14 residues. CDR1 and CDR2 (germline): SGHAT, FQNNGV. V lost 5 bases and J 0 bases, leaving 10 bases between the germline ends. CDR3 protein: CASSPEGLNTEAFF. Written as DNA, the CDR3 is TGTGCCAGCAGCCCGGAGGGTCTGAACACTGAAGCTTTCTTT.

CDR3 nucleotide sequence: TGTGCCTGGAGTAGCGGGACAGGGGGCCCGGGCGAGCAGTACTTC. Translating gives CAWSSGTGGPGEQYF. The chain joins TRBV30 to TRBJ2-7, with TRBD1 identical over 12 bases. The germline gives CDR1 GTSNPN, CDR2 SVGIG (reference sequence). The V segment lost 2 bases and the J segment 6 bases; nucleotides outside the gene matches: 8. CDR3 size: 15 residues. Full variable domain (outside the CDR3, taken from reference TRBV30 and TRBJ2-7): SQTIHQWPATLVQPVGSPLSLECTVEGTSNPNLYWYRQAAGRGLQLLFYSVGIGQISSEVPQNLSASRPQDRQFILSSKKLLLSDSGFYLCAWSSGTGGPGEQYFGPGTRLTVT.

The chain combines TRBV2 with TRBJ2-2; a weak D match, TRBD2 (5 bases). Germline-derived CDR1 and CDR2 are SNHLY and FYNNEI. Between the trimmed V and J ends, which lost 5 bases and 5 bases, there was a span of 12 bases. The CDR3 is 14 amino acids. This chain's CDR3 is CASSLEVGTGELFF. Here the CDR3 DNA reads TGTGCCAGCAGTTTGGAGGTGGGGACCGGGGAGCTGTTTTTT.

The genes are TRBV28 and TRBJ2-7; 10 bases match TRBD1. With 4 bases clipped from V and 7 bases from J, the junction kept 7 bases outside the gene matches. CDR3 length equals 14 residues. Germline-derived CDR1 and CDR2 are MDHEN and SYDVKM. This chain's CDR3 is CASSSRQGAWEQYF. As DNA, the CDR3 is TGTGCCAGCAGTTCCCGACAGGGGGCGTGGGAGCAGTACTTC. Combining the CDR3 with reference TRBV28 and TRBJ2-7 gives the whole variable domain DVKVTQSSRYLVKRTGEKVFLECVQDMDHENMFWYRQDPGLGLRLIYFSYDVKMKEKGDIPEGYSVSREKKERFSLILESASTNQTSMYLCASSSRQGAWEQYFGPGTRLTVT.

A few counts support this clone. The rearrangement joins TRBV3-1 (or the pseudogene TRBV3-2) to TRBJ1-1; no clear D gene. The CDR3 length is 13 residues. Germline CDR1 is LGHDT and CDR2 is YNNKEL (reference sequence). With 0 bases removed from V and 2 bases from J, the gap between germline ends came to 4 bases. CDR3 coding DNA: TGTGCCAGCAGCCAAGATTCAAACACTGAAGCTTTCTTT. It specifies CASSQDSNTEAFF.

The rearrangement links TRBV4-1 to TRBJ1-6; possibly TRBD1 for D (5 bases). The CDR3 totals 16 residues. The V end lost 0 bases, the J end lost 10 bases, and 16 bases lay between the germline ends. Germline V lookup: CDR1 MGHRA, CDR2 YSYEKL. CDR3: CASSQEGGSRISPLHF. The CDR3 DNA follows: TGCGCCAGCAGCCAAGAGGGGGGAAGCCGGATATCACCCCTCCACTTT.

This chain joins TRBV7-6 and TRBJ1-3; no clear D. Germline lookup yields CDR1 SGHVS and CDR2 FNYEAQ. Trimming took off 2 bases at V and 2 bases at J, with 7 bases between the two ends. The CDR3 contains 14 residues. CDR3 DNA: TGTGCCAGCAGCTTATGGGGAGCTGGAAACACCATATATTTT. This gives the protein CASSLWGAGNTIYF.

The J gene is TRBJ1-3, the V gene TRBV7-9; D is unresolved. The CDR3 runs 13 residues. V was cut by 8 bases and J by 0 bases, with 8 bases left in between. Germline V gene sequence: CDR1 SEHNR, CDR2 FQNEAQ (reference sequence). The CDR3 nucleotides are TGTGCCAGCGGGCAGTACTCTGGAAACACCATATATTTT. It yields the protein CASGQYSGNTIYF.